This TCR beta chain came from a study of blood T cell repertoires in COVID-19 (dated by TCRdb to the early 2020s). Background for the entire study: Samples from collaborators originated in the United States, Italy and Spain and spanned both the acute and convalescent phases of COVID-19. The material from the prospective study consisted of cDNA or gDNA derived from T cells, B-cell-depleted T cells, or PBMCs. Subjects who had been exposed to COVID-19, were actively infected with it, or had recovered from it provided the deeply sampled blood TCRbeta repertoires that made up the dataset. The repertoires were made available in a free public database intended to serve as a resource for research on the immune response to SARS-CoV-2. The samples were drawn from the first 160 participants of the ongoing ImmuneRACE study and from 1,254 subjects provided by 6 global collaborators. Sample metadata almost always included a de-identified subject ID, COVID-19 status, age in years and sex. Where HLA class I and class II types were available, the types were taken from metadata supplied by the sample provider, not from assay-based typing. The full study reports these points: Clinical and demographic metadata were provided uncurated, with the amount varying by source and participant.

TCRbeta CDR3 regions were amplified from genomic DNA using the immunoSEQ Assay, a bias-controlled multiplex PCR. The paper's processing steps were these. Within the assay, amplification of reference gene primers was used to estimate how many nucleated cells each sample contained. To quantify the absolute abundance of each unique TCRbeta CDR3 rearrangement, sequence reads were collapsed and filtered. For each sample, productive Simpson clonality was calculated as the square root of Simpson's diversity index across productive rearrangements. As stored in TCRdb, this immuneACCESS dataset retains in-frame rearrangements with V and J assigned. A fraction of the clones does not appear; measured against another copy, unresolved V genes explain less than half of the discrepancy, and the remainder lacks a known reason. V, J and clone size reflect that table, while D and trimming were determined from the DNA. For this sample the table gives about 350,000 clones, of which approximately 90% were detected only once. The top ten hold about 3.9% of the sample.

V and J are trimmed by 0 bases and 8 bases, and the gene matches miss 3 bases of the junction. The cysteine opens and the phenylalanine closes a CDR3 of 14 amino acids. Left in the record is the CDR3 DNA by itself, 42 bases read in frame from the first base. From the germline V gene, CDR1 is SGHDT and CDR2 is YYEEEE. One collaborating source in Seattle enrolled patients during active infection and followed them longitudinally through the course of disease. Each collaborating institution followed its own protocols to collect whole blood in K2EDTA tubes. For TCRbeta analysis, collaborator samples were shipped as frozen whole blood, as isolated PBMCs, or as DNA extracted from either sample type. Comment on this clone: The specificity of this receptor is unknown. The input lacks base qualities; no much larger clone sits a single base away.

Recombination connected TRBV5-6 to TRBJ1-5, with 9 junctional bases fitting TRBD1. Specimen: peripheral blood. The sequence was collected from a woman in her sixties or seventies with COVID-19, enrolled during active disease. The DNA reads TGTGCCAGCAGCTTGGGACAGGGGGGCGAGCCCCAGCATTTT. Translated, this gives CASSLGQGGEPQHF.